In this sample, the clone carrying this TCR beta chain turned up a few times. The antigen is unknown. This CDR3 is also generated by other DNA sequences in the sample. Germline V gene lookup returns CDR1 SNHLY and CDR2 FYNNEI. This CDR3 is built from 13 residues. V was trimmed by 4 bases and J by 0 bases, leaving 6 bases between them. Libraries were prepared by immunoSEQ multiplex PCR; TCRdb keeps only in-frame clonotypes and omits some of them. The sample yields roughly 760,000 clones, approximately 74% seen once. The record originates from a study of shared clonotypes between healthy human individuals. Study-level findings and limits: Investigators collected only blood, and repertoires in tissues likely differ.

Sequencing was performed on memory CD4+ T cells sorted from blood. Subset meaning: CD45RA-negative fraction. The clonotype comes from a woman aged 25 to 39 in good health. This chain uses TRBV2 with TRBJ1-1; D may be TRBD1 (5 bases). CDR3 bases: TGTGCCAGCAGTGGGGACTTGAACACTGAAGCTTTCTTT. This codes for CASSGDLNTEAFF.